The rows below give T cell receptor beta chains drawn from one sample of a study of blood T cell repertoires in COVID-19. This table comes from immunoSEQ multiplex PCR, and its TCRdb copy is limited to in-frame clones, with some not included. Of around 200,000 clones listed, about 88% are singletons. What was sequenced was peripheral blood. The receptor set was obtained from a man aged 40-55 years with active or convalescent COVID-19. Both conserved end residues are part of each CDR3. A D gene is named only where the DNA matches it firmly. Clone sizes are given selectively: once, few, many, or a class where the clone is expanded.

j_call v_call d_call clone_size cdr3_aa cdr3_nt
TRBJ2-1 TRBV7-9 . . CASSLVLTRDRTPYNEQFF TGTGCCAGCAGCTTAGTTCTTACAAGAGACAGAACTCCCTACAATGAGCAGTTCTTC
TRBJ2-3 TRBV5-1 . . CASSLDRNSDTQYF TGCGCCAGCAGCTTGGACAGGAACTCAGATACGCAGTATTTT
TRBJ2-3 TRBV7-2 . . CASSLGAFPTDTQYF TGTGCCAGCAGCTTAGGCGCGTTCCCCACAGATACGCAGTATTTT
TRBJ2-7 TRBV7-2 TRBD1 once CASSLATGLGIYEQYF TGTGCCAGCAGCTTGGCGACAGGGTTGGGGATCTACGAGCAGTACTTC
TRBJ1-5 TRBV19 TRBD1 . CASSNGQGITSNQPQHF TGTGCCAGTAGTAACGGACAGGGGATAACGAGCAATCAGCCCCAGCATTTT
TRBJ1-1 TRBV11-2 TRBD1 . CASSPFYRGKLNTEAFF TGTGCCAGCAGTCCATTTTACAGGGGGAAGTTGAACACTGAAGCTTTCTTT
TRBJ2-2 TRBV5-4 . . CASSLQGWDTGELFF TGTGCCAGCAGCTTGCAGGGGTGGGACACCGGGGAGCTGTTTTTT
TRBJ2-2 TRBV2 . . CASSDGRGTGELFF TGTGCCAGCAGTGACGGACGGGGCACCGGGGAGCTGTTTTTT
TRBJ1-5 TRBV28 TRBD1 . CASSTTGTVVGPQHF TGTGCCAGCAGTACCACCGGGACAGTAGTTGGACCCCAGCATTTT
TRBJ1-1 TRBV28 TRBD1 . CASSSGGAVPEAFF TGTGCCAGCAGTTCAGGGGGCGCTGTCCCTGAAGCTTTCTTT
TRBJ2-3 TRBV7-2 TRBD2 . CASSSGLAGFGDTQYF TGTGCCAGCAGCTCCGGACTAGCGGGGTTCGGGGATACGCAGTATTTT
TRBJ1-4 TRBV28 TRBD1 . CASSFVGGKTNEKLFF TGTGCCAGCAGTTTCGTAGGGGGCAAAACTAATGAAAAACTGTTTTTT
TRBJ1-1 TRBV28 TRBD1 . CASSFLRQGRNTEAFF TGTGCCAGCAGTTTCCTCAGACAGGGACGGAACACTGAAGCTTTCTTT
TRBJ1-6 TRBV28 . . CASRRQVQRSSYNSPLHF TGTGCCAGCAGGAGACAGGTCCAGAGGAGCTCCTATAATTCACCCCTCCACTTT
TRBJ1-4 TRBV5-1 TRBD1 . CASSFGTGRAEKLFF TGCGCCAGCAGCTTCGGGACAGGGAGGGCTGAAAAACTGTTTTTT
TRBJ2-1 TRBV25-1 . . CASSADNEQFF TGTGCCAGCAGTGCCGACAATGAGCAGTTCTTC
TRBJ1-4 TRBV23-1 TRBD1 . CASSLQGESNEKLFF TGCGCCAGCAGCCTACAGGGGGAAAGTAATGAAAAACTGTTTTTT
TRBJ1-3 TRBV27 . . CASTVGGPSAGNTIYF TGTGCCAGCACCGTGGGGGGACCCTCCGCTGGAAACACCATATATTTT
TRBJ1-4 TRBV19 TRBD1 . CASSILTGTNEKLFF TGTGCCAGTAGTATTCTGACAGGGACTAATGAAAAACTGTTTTTT
TRBJ1-1 TRBV6-5 . . CASSSNWGSSEAFF TGTGCCAGCAGCTCCAATTGGGGCTCATCTGAAGCTTTCTTT
TRBJ1-2 TRBV11-2 TRBD1 once CASSLTRGVYYGYTF TGTGCCAGCAGCTTAACCAGGGGGGTATACTATGGCTACACCTTC
TRBJ2-7 TRBV5-1 . . CASSLHSGSYEQYF TGCGCCAGCAGCCTTCATAGCGGTTCCTACGAGCAGTACTTC
TRBJ2-7 TRBV11-3 TRBD1 . CASSEGQGAASYEQYF TGTGCCAGCAGCGAGGGACAGGGGGCCGCTTCCTACGAGCAGTACTTC
TRBJ2-7 TRBV5-1 TRBD2 . CASSPSGGGEQYF TGCGCCAGCAGCCCGTCCGGGGGGGGCGAGCAGTACTTC
TRBJ2-1 TRBV5-6 TRBD2 . CASSWSGGAGDEQFF TGTGCCAGCAGCTGGAGCGGGGGGGCAGGCGATGAGCAGTTCTTC
TRBJ2-6 TRBV7-2 . . CASSLAGREISGANVLTF TGTGCCAGCAGTTTAGCTGGACGGGAGATCTCTGGGGCCAACGTCCTGACTTTC
TRBJ2-3 TRBV28 TRBD2 . CASSPPQATGGADDTQYF TGTGCCAGCAGTCCCCCTCAAGCCACCGGGGGGGCGGATGATACGCAGTATTTT
TRBJ1-5 TRBV6-5 TRBD1 . CASDDRGRRNQPQHF TGTGCCAGCGACGACAGGGGGCGTCGGAATCAGCCCCAGCATTTT
TRBJ1-2 TRBV9 TRBD1 . CASSATTGATGHGYTF TGTGCCAGCAGCGCCACGACAGGGGCCACCGGGCATGGCTACACCTTC
TRBJ2-7 TRBV3-1/TRBV3-2 TRBD2 . CASSLRTSGPSSYEQYF TGTGCCAGCAGCCTACGGACTAGCGGGCCGAGCTCCTACGAGCAGTACTTC
TRBJ1-1 TRBV19 . once CASSISVNTEAFF TGTGCCAGTAGTATATCGGTGAACACTGAAGCTTTCTTT
TRBJ2-7 TRBV5-1 . . CASSLVPRTANYEQYF TGCGCCAGCAGCTTGGTTCCTCGGACAGCAAATTACGAGCAGTACTTC
TRBJ2-7 TRBV28 TRBD1 . CASSALFTGTGAPYEQYF TGTGCCAGCAGTGCACTATTTACCGGGACAGGGGCCCCCTACGAGCAGTACTTC
TRBJ2-2 TRBV28 TRBD2 . CASSFQGGTGELFF TGTGCCAGCAGTTTTCAGGGAGGGACCGGGGAGCTGTTTTTT
TRBJ2-7 TRBV7-8 . . CASSPLRHLGEQYF TGTGCCAGCAGCCCCCTCCGACACCTCGGCGAGCAGTACTTC
TRBJ1-3 TRBV6-6 . . CASLPDSGNTIYF TGTGCCAGCCTCCCAGACTCTGGAAACACCATATATTTT
TRBJ1-6 TRBV30 TRBD1 once CAWARQGGNSPLHF TGTGCCTGGGCCCGACAGGGAGGAAATTCACCCCTCCACTTT
TRBJ1-1 TRBV7-9 TRBD1 . CASSLSLQGGTEAFF TGTGCCAGCAGCTTAAGCCTACAGGGGGGCACTGAAGCTTTCTTT
TRBJ1-2 TRBV6-6 TRBD1 . CASSSPTDRNYGYTF TGTGCCAGCAGTTCACCGACGGACAGGAACTATGGCTACACCTTC
TRBJ1-1 TRBV19 TRBD1 . CASSIIGTGRTEAFF TGTGCCAGTAGTATAATCGGGACAGGGCGGACTGAAGCTTTCTTT
TRBJ1-3 TRBV4-1 . . CASSQLPPGVGGNTIYF TGCGCCAGCAGCCAACTCCCCCCAGGGGTGGGAGGAAACACCATATATTTT
TRBJ1-6 TRBV27 TRBD1 . CASRADRQSSYNSPLHF TGTGCCAGCAGAGCGGACAGGCAAAGCTCCTATAATTCACCCCTCCACTTT
TRBJ2-2 TRBV9 . . CASSPPGKPITGELFF TGTGCCAGCAGCCCCCCAGGGAAGCCCATAACCGGGGAGCTGTTTTTT
TRBJ1-2 TRBV5-1 . . CASSERGVYGYTF TGCGCCAGCAGTGAGCGGGGAGTCTATGGCTACACCTTC
TRBJ2-5 TRBV9 . once CASSVVPGGLQETQYF TGTGCCAGCAGCGTAGTTCCTGGGGGCCTCCAAGAGACCCAGTACTTC
TRBJ1-1 TRBV7-3 . . CASSSTGQSLIAEAFF TGTGCCAGCAGCTCTACCGGACAGTCATTGATCGCCGAAGCTTTCTTT
TRBJ1-2 TRBV6-5 TRBD1 once CASSYSNPGTGTGYTF TGTGCCAGCAGTTACTCGAACCCCGGGACAGGGACTGGCTACACCTTC
TRBJ1-3 TRBV27 TRBD1 once CASSETGQGAWNTIYF TGTGCCAGCAGTGAGACGGGACAGGGGGCCTGGAACACCATATATTTT
TRBJ1-4 TRBV12-5 . once CASSGSTNEKLFF TGTGCTAGTTCGGGTTCTACTAATGAAAAACTGTTTTTT
TRBJ1-2 TRBV27 . . CASSLIRPTGFLYGYTF TGTGCCAGCAGTTTAATAAGACCGACGGGATTTCTATATGGCTACACCTTC
TRBJ2-2 TRBV6-6 TRBD2 once CASRREGGELFF TGTGCCAGCAGACGGGAGGGGGGGGAGCTGTTTTTT